The rows below give T cell receptor beta chains drawn from one sample of a study of blood T cell repertoires in COVID-19. Here immunoSEQ multiplex PCR was the method, and the copy in TCRdb shows in-frame clones only, minus some. This table holds 200,000 to 250,000 clones, about 90% found once. Sequencing was performed on PBMCs or T cells enriched from blood (not recorded which). These TCRs come from a man aged 25-45 years who had been exposed to COVID-19. Each CDR3 is given with its conserved first and last residue. D genes are given only for firm matches.

d_call,v_call,j_call,cdr3_aa
TRBD2,TRBV15,TRBJ2-2,CATSRERGGTGELFF
-,TRBV4-2,TRBJ1-5,CASSPFRGEPPQHF
-,TRBV7-3,TRBJ2-1,CASSFFPDSEEQFF
-,TRBV30,TRBJ2-1,CALGPGSRPLNEQFF
-,TRBV18,TRBJ2-6,CASSPQGAGANVLTF
TRBD2,TRBV7-6,TRBJ2-2,CASTRSGGNTGELFF
TRBD1,TRBV6-6,TRBJ2-7,CASSPGTGGVQEQYF
TRBD2,TRBV29-1,TRBJ2-7,CSVDRGGDLDEQYF
TRBD2,TRBV27,TRBJ2-7,CASSLRVAGVYEQYF
TRBD1,TRBV7-6,TRBJ2-7,CASSQGQGISYEQYF
-,TRBV4-3,TRBJ1-2,CASSQGLTGDGYTF
-,TRBV30,TRBJ1-3,CAWSGTGNTIYF
-,TRBV19,TRBJ1-2,CASSISGPGYGYTF
TRBD2,TRBV6-2/TRBV6-3,TRBJ2-5,CASSTTSLQETQYF
-,TRBV14,TRBJ1-2,CASSQYGTTYGYTF
-,TRBV28,TRBJ1-5,CASSLDLTEEDQPQHF
TRBD2,TRBV4-1,TRBJ2-7,CASSLRRGGSYEQYF
-,TRBV7-2,TRBJ2-7,CASSSSYGDYEQYF
TRBD2,TRBV13,TRBJ2-3,CASSPARGGTDTQYF
TRBD1,TRBV3-1/TRBV3-2,TRBJ2-1,CASSQTGVDEQFF
TRBD1,TRBV5-1,TRBJ1-1,CASSFTGTGDTEAFF
-,TRBV5-6,TRBJ1-5,CASSWGGTNQPQHF
-,TRBV7-9,TRBJ1-6,CASSNMRDSPLHF
-,TRBV30,TRBJ1-2,CAWTRVGWEGKFSGYTF
-,TRBV9,TRBJ2-2,CASSVQAYTGELFF
-,TRBV30,TRBJ1-6,CAWSAQGNSPLHF
TRBD2,TRBV11-2,TRBJ2-3,CATKIAGGVTDTQYF
-,TRBV5-1,TRBJ2-7,CASSPDSYEQYF
-,TRBV6-5,TRBJ1-6,CASKPRDMGSPLHF
-,TRBV2,TRBJ2-1,CASSPEAGTNEQFF
TRBD1,TRBV30,TRBJ1-6,CACRRDRDLYNSPLHF
-,TRBV10-1,TRBJ2-3,CASSESGSGHTDTQYF
TRBD1,TRBV2,TRBJ2-3,CASTPGTGSPADTQYF
TRBD1,TRBV6-1,TRBJ1-5,CASSDLTRGRNQPQHF
TRBD1,TRBV6-5,TRBJ1-2,CASRQQGSPSYGYTF
-,TRBV10-3,TRBJ1-2,CAIRAPNYGYTF
-,TRBV19,TRBJ2-5,CASSRTVLETQYF
-,TRBV30,TRBJ1-4,CAWSMKGLPNEKLFF
-,TRBV4-2,TRBJ2-5,CASSPGTQQETQYF
-,TRBV21-1,TRBJ2-5,CASRQGPAPIQETQYF
-,TRBV4-1,TRBJ1-4,CASSQESKPATNEKLFF
TRBD1,TRBV19,TRBJ2-2,CASSLRTGGATGNTGELFF
-,TRBV9,TRBJ1-1,CASSVVAANTEAFF
-,TRBV28,TRBJ1-3,CASSPPTGILLKDTIYF
-,TRBV11-2,TRBJ2-3,CASSAAGTDTQYF
TRBD1,TRBV7-8,TRBJ1-6,CASSLEARTGVSPLHF
-,TRBV19,TRBJ2-7,CALHEQYF
-,TRBV12-3/TRBV12-4,TRBJ1-2,CASSYRNYGYTF
TRBD1,TRBV18,TRBJ1-2,CASSPRGQNYGYTF
-,TRBV5-4,TRBJ1-1,CATAPSTYMNTEAFF
-,TRBV7-6,TRBJ1-5,CASSQGHRGNQPQHF
TRBD1,TRBV5-8,TRBJ1-5,CASSWIGETGMDNQPQHF
TRBD1,TRBV5-1,TRBJ1-6,CASRRDSPSSYNSPLHF
-,TRBV30,TRBJ1-2,CAWSVRGSGYTF
-,TRBV7-9,TRBJ1-2,CASSFQDYYGYTF